A single sample is the source of the 27 T cell receptor beta chains below, sequenced in a study of blood T cell repertoires in COVID-19. Produced via immunoSEQ multiplex PCR; TCRdb's table is partial and in-frame only. In the table there are some 300,000 clones, approximately 90% of which are singletons. Sequencing was carried out using PBMCs or T cells enriched from blood (not recorded which). The receptors stem from a woman in her 40s who had recovered from COVID-19.

The chain recombines TRBV6-5 with TRBJ2-1; 15 bases align to TRBD2. Germline assignment: CDR1 MNHEY and CDR2 SVGAGI. The CDR3 runs to 15 residues. After removal of 11 bases from V and 7 bases from J, the junction contained 9 bases not matched to a gene. The CDR3 DNA reads TGTGCCGGGAGGACTAGCGGGAGGGCCTCGAATGAGCAGTTCTTC. It encodes CAGRTSGRASNEQFF.

Only one count was recorded for this clone. This chain links TRBV7-8 with TRBJ2-1; 11 bases map to TRBD2. The J segment lost 12 bases and the V segment lost 5 bases, leaving 12 bases of the junction unmatched. Germline V lookup: CDR1 SGHVS, CDR2 FQNEAQ. The CDR3 covers 15 residues. The CDR3 sequence is CASSTRGTSGTGQFF. The CDR3 nucleotides are TGTGCCAGCAGCACGCGCGGGACTAGCGGTACAGGGCAGTTCTTC.

J is TRBJ1-1 and V is TRBV7-8; 9 bases are a match to TRBD1. CDR3 size: 19 residues. J lost 3 bases, V lost 7 bases, and 21 bases had no gene match. Germline values: CDR1 SGHVS, CDR2 FQNEAQ. CDR3 protein: CASTLIGTGIYPGDTEAFF. The DNA for the CDR3 is TGTGCCAGCACCCTAATCGGGACAGGGATATATCCTGGGGACACTGAAGCTTTCTTT.

This clone was seen just once. The CDR3 reads CASSLGATNEKLFF. In nucleotides, the CDR3 is TGTGCCAGCAGCTTAGGCGCAACTAATGAAAAACTGTTTTTT. This chain connects TRBV7-8 to TRBJ1-4; D ambiguous. Germline lookup yields CDR1 SGHVS and CDR2 FQNEAQ. V dropped 1 base and J dropped 0 bases, with 3 bases sitting between them. The CDR3 is 14 amino acids. The full variable domain, in which reference TRBV7-8 and TRBJ1-4 provide the parts outside the CDR3, is GAGVSQSPRYKVAKRGQDVALRCDPISGHVSLFWYQQALGQGPEFLTYFQNEAQLDKSGLPSDRFFAERPEGSVSTLKIQRTQQEDSAVYLCASSLGATNEKLFFGSGTQLSVL.

This chain uses TRBV30 with TRBJ1-2; D uncertain. Germline V gene data show CDR1 as GTSNPN and CDR2 as SVGIG (reference sequence). This CDR3 contains 12 residues. V lost 1 base and J lost 8, with 11 bases in between. CDR3 coding DNA: TGTGCCTGGAGTGCAGTAGCCGGAGGCTACACCTTC. The encoded protein is CAWSAVAGGYTF.

DNA of the CDR3: TGTGCCACCAGTGACCCGGTTGCTTCTGGAAACACCATATATTTT. This translates into CATSDPVASGNTIYF. The chain recombines TRBV24-1 with TRBJ1-3; D gene ambiguous. V lost 4 bases to trimming and J lost 1 base, with 10 bases between them. Germline-derived CDR1 and CDR2 are KGHDR and SFDVKD. This CDR3 comprises 15 residues.

Of note for this clone: This specimen includes other DNA sequences encoding the same CDR3. The chain joins TRBV28 to TRBJ1-2; D is unresolved. Germline V gives CDR1 MDHEN, CDR2 SYDVKM. This CDR3 region has 14 residues. The V gene lost 3 bases and the J gene lost 2 bases, with 10 bases spanning the gap. DNA for the CDR3: TGTGCCAGCAGTTTCCCGGGAGAAAACTATGGCTACACCTTC. This translates into CASSFPGENYGYTF.

This clone was observed a few times. The rearrangement uses TRBV18 and TRBJ1-2; perhaps TRBD1 as D (5 bases). This CDR3 region has 13 residues. Germline CDR1 reads KGHSH; CDR2 reads LQKENI. V was shortened by 3 bases and J by 8 bases, with 13 bases between the two germline ends. CDR3 sequence reads: CASSPGLKEGYTF. In DNA, the CDR3 is TGTGCCAGCTCACCGGGGCTAAAGGAGGGCTACACCTTC.

The V and J genes are TRBV11-1 and TRBJ1-2; 7 positions agree with TRBD1. The V and J ends lost 2 bases and 2 bases, in that order; junction bases with no gene match: 2. Germline V gives CDR1 SGHAT, CDR2 FQDESV (reference sequence). The CDR3 is 14 residues long. The CDR3 sequence: CASSLNRGNYGYTF. The DNA for the CDR3 is TGTGCCAGCAGCTTAAACAGGGGCAACTATGGCTACACCTTC.

The chain recombines TRBV15 with TRBJ1-5; D unresolved. V was shortened by 0 bases and J by 7 bases, with 13 bases between the two germline ends. The germline V gene encodes CDR1 LNHNV and CDR2 YYDKDF (reference sequence). CDR3 size: 15 residues. The CDR3 DNA reads as TGTGCCACCAGCAGAGATGGAGGGAAGAGGCAGCCCCAGCATTTT. Translated, it gives CATSRDGGKRQPQHF.

About this clone: At one of its ends the junction is not consistent with the germline gene, which may arise from a read error. The V and J genes are TRBV4-2 and TRBJ2-1, with D maybe TRBD2 (6 bases). Looked up from germline, CDR1 is LGHNA and CDR2 is YNFKEQ. CDR3 length equals 11 residues. CDR3 coding DNA: TGTGCCAGCAGCCAAGGCGGCGGGGCCCTCTTC. The encoded protein is CASSQGGGALF.

The V call is TRBV9, the J call TRBJ2-5, with TRBD1 as a possible D gene (5 bases). Germline V gives CDR1 SGDLS, CDR2 YYNGEE. The CDR3 totals 15 residues. Trimming stripped 3 bases from V and 2 bases from J, with 14 bases between. CDR3 bases: TGTGCCAGCAGCGCCGTGGGGCAGCCTCAAGAGACCCAGTACTTC. Translation: CASSAVGQPQETQYF.

CDR3 nucleotides: TGTGCCACCAGCAGAAATCAGAATTCACCCCTCCACTTT. Translated: CATSRNQNSPLHF. The gene calls are TRBV15 and TRBJ1-6; unclear D gene. This CDR3 is built from 13 residues. The germline gives CDR1 LNHNV, CDR2 YYDKDF (reference sequence). Trimming shortened V by 2 bases and J by 7 bases, and 6 bases separated the two germline ends. Supplemented by reference TRBV15 and TRBJ1-6, the full variable domain reads DAMVIQNPRYQVTQFGKPVTLSCSQTLNHNVMYWYQQKSSQAPKLLFHYYDKDFNNEADTPDNFQSRRPNTSFCFLDIRSPGLGDTAMYLCATSRNQNSPLHFGNGTRLTVT.

The chain couples TRBV7-2 to TRBJ1-3; weak D call: TRBD1 (6 bases). Germline V lookup: CDR1 SGHTA, CDR2 FQGNSA. The V gene lost 4 bases and the J gene lost 4 bases, with 14 bases spanning the gap. The CDR3 spans 15 residues. CDR3 amino acids: CASSWSGVEGNTIYF. The CDR3 DNA sequence: TGTGCCAGCAGCTGGTCAGGGGTAGAAGGAAACACCATATATTTT.

This clone has just one count. The chain couples TRBV19 to TRBJ2-6, with 8 bases aligning to TRBD1. The CDR3 is 19 amino acids. The trim removed 3 bases at V and 1 base at J, leaving 11 bases unmatched. CDR1 and CDR2 (germline): LNHDA, SQIVND (reference sequence). In nucleotides, the CDR3 is TGTGCCAGTAGTATTATGGGCAGGGGGCTAGAATCTGGGGCCAACGTCCTGACTTTC. Translating gives CASSIMGRGLESGANVLTF.

The V call is TRBV15, the J call TRBJ2-2; 7 bases map to TRBD1. The CDR3 loop spans 16 amino acids. V gave up 3 bases and J gave up 4 bases; unmatched junction bases: 8. The germline CDR1 and CDR2 sequences are LNHNV and YYDKDF (reference sequence). CDR3 nucleotides: TGTGCCACCAGCAGTCCCCGGGACAGAAGCACCGGGGAGCTGTTTTTT. The encoded protein is CATSSPRDRSTGELFF.

The V call is TRBV9, the J call TRBJ2-2; the D gene is possibly TRBD1 (6 bases). This CDR3 contains 15 residues. With 4 bases removed from V and 4 bases from J, the gap between germline ends came to 14 bases. The germline V gene encodes CDR1 SGDLS and CDR2 YYNGEE. CDR3 coding DNA: TGTGCCAGCAGCCCTTCGGACAGAAGCACCGGGGAGCTGTTTTTT. Amino acids: CASSPSDRSTGELFF.

The chain couples TRBV5-6 to TRBJ1-4, with a tentative D call TRBD1 (5 bases). V lost 2 bases, J lost 5 bases, and 13 bases lay in between. Germline CDR1 is SGHDT and CDR2 is YYEEEE. The CDR3 runs 15 residues. The CDR3 sequence is CASSFRQTGNEKLFF. The CDR3 DNA follows: TGTGCCAGCAGCTTTCGACAGACCGGGAATGAAAAACTGTTTTTT.

A remark on this clone: This specimen includes other DNA sequences encoding the same CDR3. The chain has TRBV7-3 and TRBJ2-7, with 9 bases lining up with TRBD1. The CDR3 length is 15 residues. In germline, CDR1 is SGHTA, CDR2 FQGTGA. Trimming removed 2 bases from V and 2 bases from J; junction bases left unmatched: 4. CDR3 coding DNA: TGTGCCAGCAGCTTAGGGGGACAGGGCGCCTACGAGCAGTACTTC. It codes for CASSLGGQGAYEQYF.

This clone was counted once. CDR3 DNA sequence: TGTGCCAGCAGTCCAGGACTAGCGGGGGGAGATTGGGACATTCAGTACTTC. It specifies CASSPGLAGGDWDIQYF. The chain uses TRBV28 and TRBJ2-4, with TRBD2 matching over 14 bases. CDR3 length equals 17 residues. The germline V gene encodes CDR1 MDHEN and CDR2 SYDVKM. J lost 8 bases, V lost 5 bases, and 11 bases had no gene match.

The V gene is TRBV21-1, the J gene TRBJ1-3. TRBV21-1 is a listed pseudogene. The CDR3 totals 15 residues. This CDR3 reads CASSPRRGTGNTIYF. The CDR3 DNA reads TGTGCCAGCAGCCCCAGGAGAGGGACTGGAAACACCATATATTTT.

This clone appeared once. This chain uses TRBV30 with TRBJ2-5; perhaps TRBD2 as D (6 bases). V was pared by 5 bases and J by 4 bases, with 14 bases between. The CDR3 spans 13 residues. Germline V gene lookup returns CDR1 GTSNPN and CDR2 SVGIG (reference sequence). CDR3 residues: CAWGPRGGETQYF. Written as DNA, the CDR3 is TGTGCCTGGGGCCCTAGGGGAGGAGAGACCCAGTACTTC. Full variable domain (missing parts from reference TRBV30 and TRBJ2-5): SQTIHQWPATLVQPVGSPLSLECTVEGTSNPNLYWYRQAAGRGLQLLFYSVGIGQISSEVPQNLSASRPQDRQFILSSKKLLLSDSGFYLCAWGPRGGETQYFGPGTRLLVL.

The chain has TRBV19 and TRBJ1-5, with a weak D call TRBD1 (5 bases). This CDR3 is 15 amino acids long. The V end was cut by 9 bases, the J end by 0 bases, with 15 bases between. The germline V gene encodes CDR1 LNHDA and CDR2 SQIVND (reference sequence). CDR3 coding DNA: TGTGCCAGCCAATCGGGACTTCTTAGCAATCAGCCCCAGCATTTT. This codes for CASQSGLLSNQPQHF.

In this sample, this clone turned up once. The J gene is TRBJ1-1, the V gene TRBV12-3 or TRBV12-4; 10 nucleotides align to TRBD1. V shed 6 bases and J 5 bases; nucleotides not matched to a gene: 3. This CDR3 comprises 13 residues. The chain's CDR3 is CASRSGQGTEAFF. CDR3 nucleotides: TGTGCCAGCAGATCGGGACAGGGGACTGAAGCTTTCTTT.

This chain links TRBV9 with TRBJ2-7, with a tentative D call TRBD2 (6 bases). Germline V gene lookup returns CDR1 SGDLS and CDR2 YYNGEE. CDR3 length: 14 residues. The germline V and J ends were trimmed by 0 bases and 12 bases, with 19 bases remaining between them. CDR3 nucleotides: TGTGCCAGCAGCGTAGCCCCGGGTCCCGGGAGTCCGTACTTC. It is translated as CASSVAPGPGSPYF. The variable domain in full, completed from reference TRBV9 and TRBJ2-7, reads DSGVTQTPKHLITATGQRVTLRCSPRSGDLSVYWYQQSLDQGLQFLIQYYNGEERAKGNILERFSAQQFPDLHSELNLSSLELGDSALYFCASSVAPGPGSPYFGPGTRLTVT.

The CDR3 DNA reads TGTGCCAGCAGCCCCCCCTCCCGAGGGGATACGCAGTATTTT. Its translation is CASSPPSRGDTQYF. The chain links TRBV7-9 to TRBJ2-3, with D maybe TRBD2 (5 bases). The germline V gene encodes CDR1 SEHNR and CDR2 FQNEAQ (reference sequence). The CDR3 consists of 14 residues. V lost 5 bases, J lost 6 bases, and 15 bases lay in between.

J is TRBJ2-2 and V is TRBV19; 8 bases line up with TRBD1. CDR3 length: 14 amino acids. V shed 7 bases, J shed 1 base, and the junction held 2 bases outside the gene matches. CDR1 LNHDA and CDR2 SQIVND come from the germline V gene (reference sequence). The CDR3 here is CASMDRVNTGELFF. CDR3 DNA sequence: TGTGCCAGTATGGACAGGGTGAACACCGGGGAGCTGTTTTTT.